This T cell receptor beta chain is drawn from a study of T cells in Graves' hyperthyroidism and ophthalmopathy. Study results and caveats: It was a median around 6 months before onset that the model predicted ophthalmopathy. A model using 13 V-J features told ophthalmopathy apart from stable hyperthyroidism.

Deletions cut 2 bases from V and 0 bases from J, with 17 bases between. Germline CDR1 MNHNY, CDR2 SVGAGI (reference sequence). The CDR3 loop spans 18 amino acids. RNA transcripts yielded amplified TCR beta CDR3 regions. First-round RT-PCR with HTBI primers amplified the TCR CDR3 region. TCRdb reprocessed the multiplex PCR reads with MiXCR, giving one entry per CDR3 protein. The data hold roughly 500,000 distinct CDR3 sequences, with 46% observed a single time. This clonotype has a handful of counts. The antigen is undetermined. This rearrangement joins TRBV6-6 to TRBJ1-5, with D perhaps TRBD1 (5 bases). The clonotype comes from an adult woman with Graves' disease, either hyperthyroidism or ophthalmopathy (not recorded which). The specimen sequenced was peripheral blood or thyroid tissue (not recorded which). CDR3 residues: CASSYAHRRDGSNQPQHF. CDR3 DNA: TGTGCCAGCAGTTACGCGCACAGGAGAGACGGTAGCAATCAGCCCCAGCATTTT.